This is a list of T cell receptor beta chains from one sample in a study of T cell repertoires in cytomegalovirus infection. No cognate antigen is known for these TCRs. TCRdb redid the calling of the reads with MiXCR, one entry per CDR3 protein. Of 700,000 to 950,000 distinct CDR3 sequences detected, around a third appear once; the ten largest clones hold 9.5% to 15%. The sample here was cultured CD8+ T cells from PBMCs, taken from culture after CMV antigen stimulation. These receptors all come from a human donor in good health (CMV status not recorded). Some clones in this sample may be carry-over from other donors' samples. Each CDR3 is given without its conserved first and last residue. A D gene is named only where the DNA matches it firmly. Some rows mark clone size as missing; the rest say once, few, many or name a class of expanded clone.

>TRBV19|TRBJ1-1|-|-
ASSIDNMNTEAF
>TRBV9|TRBJ2-2|-|-
ASSVGDLGTGELF
>TRBV7-9|TRBJ2-7|TRBD1|few
ASSYPGQAIIKQY
>TRBV7-9|TRBJ1-5|-|-
ASGRVDQPQH
>TRBV4-3|TRBJ2-3|-|few
ASSHGTPTDTQY
>TRBV7-9|TRBJ2-2|-|few
ASSGKQGMEGNTGELF
>TRBV7-6|TRBJ1-3|-|-
ASSRDGLSSGNTIY
>TRBV5-6|TRBJ2-1|TRBD1|few
ASSKRQGNEQF
>TRBV27|TRBJ1-4|-|-
ASSLFTNEKLF
>TRBV19|TRBJ2-1|TRBD2|few
ASKASGGPYNEQF